Sequencing of this T cell receptor beta chain was carried out in a study of shared clonotypes between healthy human individuals. Under the authors' procedure: Without quality scores, immunoSEQ junctional reads could not be filtered like full-length reads. TCRdb keeps only in-frame clones here, not all; method: immunoSEQ multiplex PCR. V and J calls plus clone size are reproduced from that table; the DNA served to infer D and trimming. Seen here are roughly 200,000 clones, 66% observed once, and the top ten hold roughly a tenth. Germline CDR1 and CDR2: SNHLY and FYNNEI. The CDR3 totals 15 residues. V gave up 5 bases and J gave up 2 bases, with 13 bases separating them. Every donor, a Caucasian adult, lived in Nashville, Tennessee. The table lists this clone with a few counts. The antigen remains undetermined. Broader study findings: Richness estimates generally favored naive over memory subsets. Large depth notwithstanding, sorted-subset sequencing proved incomplete by rarefaction.

The gene calls are TRBV2 and TRBJ1-5; D is possibly TRBD1 (5 bases). Sample: memory CD4+ T cells sorted from blood. The subset: CD45RA-negative fraction. The sequence came from a man aged 25-45 years in good health. DNA of the CDR3: TGTGCCAGCAGTTTGGGGACCGTTGGCAATCAGCCCCAGCATTTT. Amino acids: CASSLGTVGNQPQHF.